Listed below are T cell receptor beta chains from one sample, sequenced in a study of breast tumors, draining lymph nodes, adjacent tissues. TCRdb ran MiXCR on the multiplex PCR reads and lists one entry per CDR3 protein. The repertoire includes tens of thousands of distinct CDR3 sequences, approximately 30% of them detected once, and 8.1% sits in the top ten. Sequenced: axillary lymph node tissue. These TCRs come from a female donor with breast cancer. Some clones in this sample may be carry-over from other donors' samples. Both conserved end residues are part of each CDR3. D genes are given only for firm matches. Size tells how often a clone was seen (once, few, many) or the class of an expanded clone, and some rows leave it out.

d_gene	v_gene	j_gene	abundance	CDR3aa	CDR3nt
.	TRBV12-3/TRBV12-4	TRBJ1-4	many	CASSLNLRGKLFF	TGTGCCAGCAGTTTAAACCTCCGGGGAAAACTGTTTTTT
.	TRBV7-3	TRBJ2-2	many	CASSRPPAGELFF	TGTGCCAGCAGCCGACCCCCGGCCGGGGAGCTGTTTTTT
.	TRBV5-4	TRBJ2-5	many	CASSLWAGTETQYF	TGTGCCAGCAGCTTGTGGGCCGGGACAGAGACCCAGTACTTC
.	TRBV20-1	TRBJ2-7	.	CSPANYEQYF	TGCAGCCCTGCGAACTACGAGCAGTACTTC
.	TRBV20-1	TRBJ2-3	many	CSAWTGGNLADTQYF	TGCAGTGCATGGACTGGCGGGAATCTGGCGGATACGCAGTATTTT
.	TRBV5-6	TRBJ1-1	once	CASSPGAPNEQFFGNTEAFF	.
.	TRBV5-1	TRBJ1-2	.	CASSLAGDNYGCTF	TGCGCCAGCAGCTTGGCAGGGGACAACTACGGCTGCACCTTC
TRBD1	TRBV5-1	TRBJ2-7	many	CASSLNRGYEQYF	TGCGCCAGCAGCTTAAACAGGGGTTACGAGCAGTACTTC
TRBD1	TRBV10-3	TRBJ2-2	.	CANTPGTGTGELFF	TGTGCCAATACCCCCGGGACAGGGACCGGGGAGCTGTTTTTT
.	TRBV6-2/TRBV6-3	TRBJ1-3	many	CASSYSIGAGNTIYF	TGTGCCAGCAGTTACTCGATCGGGGCTGGAAACACCATATATTTT
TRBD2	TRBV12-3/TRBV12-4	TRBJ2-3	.	CASSFWLADPWDTQYF	TGTGCCAGCAGTTTCTGGCTAGCGGATCCCTGGGATACGCAGTATTTT
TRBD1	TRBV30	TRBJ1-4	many	CAWDGQGRYNFANEKLFF	TGTGCCTGGGACGGACAGGGTCGATACAACTTTGCTAATGAAAAACTGTTTTTT